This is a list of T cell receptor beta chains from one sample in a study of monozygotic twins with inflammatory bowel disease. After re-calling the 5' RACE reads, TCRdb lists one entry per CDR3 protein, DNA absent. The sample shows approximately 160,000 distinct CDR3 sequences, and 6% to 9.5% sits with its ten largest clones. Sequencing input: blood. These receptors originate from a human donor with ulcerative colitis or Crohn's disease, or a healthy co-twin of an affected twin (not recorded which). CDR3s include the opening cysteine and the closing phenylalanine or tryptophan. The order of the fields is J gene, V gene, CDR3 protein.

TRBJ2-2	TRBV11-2	CASSTPNTGELFF
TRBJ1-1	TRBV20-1	CSVTRSPNDAFF
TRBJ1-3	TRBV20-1	CSAPRGDPSSGNTIYF
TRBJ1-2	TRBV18	CASSRTGNYGYTF
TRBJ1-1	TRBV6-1	CASSTPRQAMNTEAFF
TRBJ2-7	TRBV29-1	CSVVSAYEQYF
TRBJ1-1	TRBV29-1	CSVAGRGREAFF
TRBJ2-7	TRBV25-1	CASRTSGNHEQYF
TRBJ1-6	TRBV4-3	CASSQAFPQGPDSPLHF
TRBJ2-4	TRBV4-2	CASSPRTSGGAKNIQYF
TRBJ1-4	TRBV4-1	CASGALSGQPNEKLFF
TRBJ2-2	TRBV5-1	CASSSTGRANTGELFF
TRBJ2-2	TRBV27	CASNVMSGAGELFF
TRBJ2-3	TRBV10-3	CAISEASGGNTDTQYF
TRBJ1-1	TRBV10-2	CASSQTGPNTEAFF
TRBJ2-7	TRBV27	CASSPASGHYEQYF
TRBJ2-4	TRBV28	CASSNPGLAGGNIQYF
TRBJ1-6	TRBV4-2	CASSQEGPSPLHF